The source of this T cell receptor (beta chain) is a study of blood T cell repertoires in COVID-19. Across the study: Sites in the United States, Italy and Spain provided acute and convalescent COVID-19 samples.

The data were produced by immunoSEQ multiplex PCR, yet TCRdb's version contains in-frame clones alone and is incomplete. The sample consists of a few hundred thousand clones, roughly 90% of them appearing once. This CDR3 has 15 amino acids. Trimming left V 4 bases short and J 3 bases short, with 12 bases between. Germline-derived CDR1 and CDR2 are SGHVS and FQNEAQ. Sequencing used peripheral blood. This receptor was taken from an older woman with COVID-19, enrolled during active disease. V and J are TRBV7-8 and TRBJ2-2; perhaps TRBD2 as D (5 bases). The chain's CDR3 is CASSSMSGYTGELFF. CDR3 coding DNA: TGTGCCAGCAGCTCAATGTCGGGGTACACCGGGGAGCTGTTTTTT.